This TCR beta chain was sequenced in a study of T cell changes during pregnancy in multiple sclerosis (dated by TCRdb to about 2019). With regard to the full study: The study looked at changes in the T cell repertoire across pregnancy in women with multiple sclerosis.

Regarding this clone: No cognate antigen has been identified for it. Within one base of it there is no much larger clone, and no base qualities were kept.

The CDR3 measures 16 amino acids from cysteine to phenylalanine. Just the 48-base CDR3 DNA is kept, in frame starting at base 1. CDR1 and CDR2 are read off the germline V gene (reference sequence) as SEHNR and FQNEAQ. Germline trimming amounts to 5 bases on V and 2 bases on J, with 10 as the count of junction bases outside the gene matches. The library was made by the immunoSEQ multiplex PCR assay. Entries here come from immuneACCESS through TCRdb and include only in-frame sequences with V and J called. Some clones fail to appear in such tables; in the studies checked, an unresolved V gene covers under half of the shortfall, and the cause of the remainder is unknown. For this sample the table gives approximately 32,000 clones, of which more than 75% were detected only once. The ten top clones hold about 5.3% of the sample.

In this chain, TRBV7-9 is recombined with TRBJ2-3, and TRBD2 aligns with 7 junction nucleotides. The receptor was isolated from a female donor in good health, enrolled as a control in a pregnancy study. The starting material was peripheral blood, obtained in the third trimester of pregnancy. The DNA sequence reads TGTGCCAGCAGCCCCCCCGAAGAGCGGGACACAGATACGCAGTATTTT. Its coded protein is CASSPPEERDTDTQYF.